This T cell receptor beta chain was identified during a study of CD8 T cells in ankylosing spondylitis (dated by TCRdb to about 2017). Study-wide context: T cell receptor beta repertoires were profiled in healthy donors and ankylosing spondylitis patients so that disease-linked TCR variants could be found. The full study cohort was made up of about 25 ankylosing spondylitis patients and 108 healthy donors. Peripheral blood was sampled, and synovial fluid was also collected from ankylosing spondylitis patients.

This clonotype was detected ten times or more. The clone's antigen remains unknown. Per-base qualities were not stored, and no clone one base away is much larger. General conclusions and limits of the study: Some motif variants had previously been reported in the synovial fluid and blood of reactive arthritis patients, which suggests shared mechanisms of disease initiation. According to the report, matched synovial fluid samples from ankylosing spondylitis patients were significantly enriched for the disease-linked clones. The disease-linked clones showed a CD8+ phenotype and occurred at relatively low frequencies in peripheral blood. Blood from ankylosing spondylitis patients appeared to be characterized by a TCR beta motif composed of about eight highly homologous amino acid variants.

CDR1 and CDR2, looked up from the germline V gene, are SGHRS and YFSETQ. V drops 3 bases and J drops 0 bases, leaving 9 bases in between. The CDR3 has 15 amino acids, counting the end cysteine and phenylalanine. The read is trimmed to its CDR3 DNA, 45 bases read in frame from base 1. The sequencing machine was an Illumina HiSeq 2500. Quantitative 5'-RACE with molecular barcodes was the method used to prepare the TCR beta libraries. The original methods were these. A new computational method based on a probabilistic model of VDJ rearrangement was used to identify disease-linked TCR variants. TCRdb reworked the public reads: Q25 trimming with fastp, MiXCR clone assembly, productive beta chains retained. Records with the same CDR3 protein are collapsed into one entry carrying the most frequent genes and DNA. TCRdb's processing, not the authors' own work, is the source of the V and J calls. This sample comprises roughly 300,000 distinct CDR3 sequences, 6.5% to 10% of them detected only once. In total, the top ten clones hold 13% to 15% of the sample.

Sequencing input: blood, either unsorted or a sorted T cell fraction (not recorded which). The clonotype originates from a male donor with ankylosing spondylitis. The rearrangement combines TRBV5-1 with TRBJ1-4; a tentative D match to TRBD1 spans 6 bases. The nucleotides are TGCGCCAGCAGCTCCGAGGGGGCAACTAATGAAAAACTGTTTTTT. The resulting protein is CASSSEGATNEKLFF. With the rest looked up from the reference TRBV5-1 and TRBJ1-4 genes rather than sequenced, the full variable domain is KAGVTQTPRYLIKTRGQQVTLSCSPISGHRSVSWYQQTPGQGLQFLFEYFSETQRNKGNFPGRFSGRQFSNSRSEMNVSTLELGDSALYLCASSSEGATNEKLFFGSGTQLSVL.